This entry lists 30 T cell receptor beta chains sequenced from one sample in a study of blood T cell repertoires in COVID-19. This table comes from immunoSEQ multiplex PCR, and its TCRdb copy is limited to in-frame clones, with some not included. In the table there are 100,000 to 120,000 clones, approximately 85% of which are singletons. Source material: peripheral blood. The receptors shown here come from a human donor in a cohort sampled during active COVID-19.

The rearrangement uses TRBV20-1 and TRBJ1-5, with D perhaps TRBD1 (5 bases). Trimming pared 3 bases from V and 4 bases from J, leaving 10 bases between. This CDR3 has 13 amino acids. Germline V gives CDR1 DFQATT, CDR2 SNEGSKA (reference sequence). This CDR3 is CSASGGVNQPQHF. The CDR3, as DNA: TGCAGTGCTAGTGGGGGGGTGAATCAGCCCCAGCATTTT.

This chain connects TRBV6-5 to TRBJ2-5, with a weak D call TRBD1 (5 bases). The length of the CDR3 is 12 residues. V was trimmed by 7 bases and J by 4 bases, leaving 10 bases between them. The germline gives CDR1 MNHEY, CDR2 SVGAGI. CDR3 residues: CASTGRGETQYF. The CDR3 DNA reads TGTGCCAGCACAGGGCGAGGAGAGACCCAGTACTTC.

V is TRBV10-3 and J is TRBJ2-1; 9 bases are shared with TRBD1. Germline V gives CDR1 ENHRY, CDR2 SYGVKD. The junction had 6 bases not matched to a gene; V was cut back by 0 bases and J by 6 bases. CDR3 length equals 16 residues. CDR3 DNA sequence: TGTGCCATCAGTGAGTCGACCTGGGACAGGGTCAATGAGCAGTTCTTC. It encodes CAISESTWDRVNEQFF.

This sequence joins TRBV7-8 and TRBJ2-4; D uncertain. This CDR3 comprises 14 residues. CDR1 and CDR2 from the germline V gene are SGHVS and FQNEAQ. Between the trimmed V and J ends, which lost 3 bases and 0 bases, there was a span of 6 bases. The CDR3 loop reads CASSLGIAKNIQYF. The CDR3 nucleotides read TGTGCCAGCAGCTTGGGCATAGCCAAAAACATTCAGTACTTC.

The J gene is TRBJ2-7, the V gene TRBV6-5, with D maybe TRBD1 (6 bases). This CDR3 is built from 14 residues. Trimming left V 6 bases short and J 1 base short, with 13 bases between. Germline loops: CDR1 MNHEY, CDR2 SVGAGI. The CDR3 DNA sequence: TGTGCCAGCAGACCCTCCACAGGGTCCTACGAGCAGTACTTC. Protein product: CASRPSTGSYEQYF.

This clone came up once. The chain has TRBV11-2 and TRBJ1-1; 11 bases align to TRBD1. V dropped 5 bases and J dropped 11; count of bases not matched to a gene: 10. The CDR3 runs 14 residues. Germline lookup yields CDR1 SGHAT and CDR2 FQNNGV. The DNA of the CDR3 is TGTGCCAGCAGCAGCCGGACAGGGGGCCTGGAGGCTTTCTTT. It translates to CASSSRTGGLEAFF.

The rearrangement uses TRBV7-9 and TRBJ2-5, with TRBD2 matching over 7 bases. Trimming took 1 base from V and 2 from J; bases not matched to a gene: 4. Per the germline V gene, CDR1 is SEHNR and CDR2 is FQNEAQ (reference sequence). This CDR3 is built from 15 residues. DNA of the CDR3: TGTGCCAGCAGCTTAGATGCTAGCGGTCAAGAGACCCAGTACTTC. Translated, it gives CASSLDASGQETQYF.

This clone was observed a single time. The chain is built from TRBV12-5 and TRBJ1-1; D is unresolved. Germline V lookup: CDR1 LGHNT, CDR2 FRNRAP. This CDR3 comprises 17 residues. V was cut by 0 bases and J by 0 bases, with 14 bases left in between. The DNA of the CDR3 is TGTGCTAGTGGTTTGGTACTGGTGGGAGCCATGAACACTGAAGCTTTCTTT. As protein: CASGLVLVGAMNTEAFF.

The chain has TRBV7-9 and TRBJ1-2; TRBD1 agrees at 11 bases. CDR3 length: 17 residues. Losses at the gene ends were 3 bases for V and 8 bases for J; bases not matched to a gene: 14. Germline V gives CDR1 SEHNR, CDR2 FQNEAQ (reference sequence). CDR3 in amino acids: CASSFARTGGIDGGYTF. The CDR3 DNA follows: TGTGCCAGCAGCTTCGCAAGGACAGGGGGCATCGACGGCGGCTACACCTTC. Filled out from reference TRBV7-9 and TRBJ1-2, the complete variable domain reads DTGVSQNPRHKITKRGQNVTFRCDPISEHNRLYWYRQTLGQGPEFLTYFQNEAQLEKSRLLSDRFSAERPKGSFSTLEIQRTEQGDSAMYLCASSFARTGGIDGGYTFGSGTRLTVV.

The rearrangement joins TRBV10-2 to TRBJ2-5, with D perhaps matching TRBD2 (6 bases). The V and J ends lost 7 bases and 6 bases respectively, with 15 bases between them. The germline V gene has CDR1 WSHSY and CDR2 SAAADI. CDR3 length: 13 amino acids. In DNA, the CDR3 is TGCGCCAGCATCAACAACGGGGGACAGACCCAGTACTTC. This gives the protein CASINNGGQTQYF.

The genes are TRBV19 and TRBJ2-1; maybe TRBD2 (6 bases). V shed 3 bases and J shed 0 bases, with 15 bases lying between them. Germline CDR1 and CDR2: LNHDA and SQIVND (reference sequence). The CDR3 has 17 residues. The CDR3 protein is CASSMGFGGNSYNEQFF. CDR3 bases: TGTGCCAGTAGTATGGGGTTCGGGGGTAACTCCTACAATGAGCAGTTCTTC.

The rearrangement joins TRBV9 to TRBJ2-3; 9 bases map to TRBD2. The CDR3 contains 15 residues. Germline CDR1 and CDR2: SGDLS and YYNGEE. V gave up 5 bases and J gave up 2 bases; unmatched junction bases: 6. The CDR3 region is CASRRTSAPTDTQYF. The CDR3 region has the DNA TGTGCCAGCAGGAGGACTAGCGCTCCCACAGATACGCAGTATTTT.

This clone has a single count. The gene calls are TRBV2 and TRBJ2-1; possibly TRBD1 for D (6 bases). V lost 6 bases, J lost 0 bases, and 12 bases lay in between. The CDR3 spans 15 residues. In germline, CDR1 is SNHLY, CDR2 FYNNEI. The CDR3 reads CASRLRGFSYNEQFF. CDR3 DNA sequence: TGTGCCAGCAGGCTCAGGGGTTTCTCCTACAATGAGCAGTTCTTC.

This CDR3 reads CSFQAGGPNEQYF. The CDR3 region has the DNA TGCAGCTTCCAAGCGGGAGGGCCGAACGAGCAGTACTTC. This chain joins TRBV29-1 and TRBJ2-7; 10 bases fit TRBD2. Losses at the gene ends were 8 bases for V and 5 bases for J; bases not matched to a gene: 9. This CDR3 has 13 amino acids. CDR1 and CDR2 (germline): SQVTM, ANQGSEA.

This clone was seen only once. The chain uses TRBV12-3 or TRBV12-4 and TRBJ2-3; 9 bases agree with TRBD2. The CDR3 runs 13 residues. V lost 7 bases and J lost 6; bases outside the gene matches: 5. CDR3 sequence: CASIAGVADTQYF. CDR3 DNA sequence: TGTGCCAGCATAGCGGGGGTTGCCGATACGCAGTATTTT.

This chain joins TRBV5-6 and TRBJ2-7; 11 positions agree with TRBD2. Germline CDR1 reads SGHDT; CDR2 reads YYEEEE. V trimming: 2 bases; J trimming: 1 base; junction bases outside the gene matches: 11. The length of the CDR3 is 18 residues. CDR3 in DNA: TGTGCCAGCAGCTTCGAATACGGTAGCGGGGGGGCATCCTACGAGCAGTACTTC. Encoded protein: CASSFEYGSGGASYEQYF.

This clone was observed a few times. The rearrangement joins TRBV3-1 (or the pseudogene TRBV3-2) to TRBJ2-2; D may be TRBD2 (6 bases). V was clipped by 5 bases and J by 4 bases, with 14 bases between them. CDR1 and CDR2 from the germline V gene are LGHDT and YNNKEL (reference sequence). The length of the CDR3 is 15 residues. CDR3 in DNA: TGTGCCAGCAGCTTCGGGGGAGATGGCACCGGGGAGCTGTTTTTT. Its protein product is CASSFGGDGTGELFF.

CDR3 coding DNA: TGCGCCAGCAGCCCTCTCCTCGAGGGGGTTCAGTACTTC. As protein: CASSPLLEGVQYF. The rearrangement uses TRBV5-1 and TRBJ2-4, with a weak D call TRBD1 (6 bases). The germline CDR1 and CDR2 sequences are SGHRS and YFSETQ. The CDR3 extends over 13 amino acids. Between the trimmed V and J ends, which lost 4 bases and 11 bases, there was a span of 16 bases.

The rearrangement uses TRBV7-9 and TRBJ1-1; D uncertain. The CDR3 has 14 residues. Trimming left V 3 bases short and J 7 bases short, with 15 bases between. Germline V gives CDR1 SEHNR, CDR2 FQNEAQ (reference sequence). This CDR3 is CASSLSATNLEAFF. CDR3 in DNA: TGTGCCAGCAGCTTGTCGGCCACTAACCTTGAAGCTTTCTTT.

The chain uses TRBV19 and TRBJ1-1; D call uncertain. In germline, CDR1 is LNHDA, CDR2 SQIVND (reference sequence). Trimming shortened V by 8 bases and J by 3 bases, and 16 bases separated the two germline ends. The length of the CDR3 is 14 residues. The CDR3 DNA is TGTGCCAGTCTCCCGATGGCAGGTGACACTGAAGCTTTCTTT. Encoded protein: CASLPMAGDTEAFF.

The chain links TRBV5-1 to TRBJ1-2, with 9 bases that match TRBD1. The V segment lost 7 bases and the J segment 4 bases; nucleotides outside the gene matches: 5. The length of the CDR3 is 13 residues. CDR1 and CDR2 from the germline V gene are SGHRS and YFSETQ. This CDR3 is CASGPGQGYGYTF. CDR3 nucleotide sequence: TGCGCCAGCGGGCCGGGACAGGGCTATGGCTACACCTTC. The entire variable domain, with the rest obtained from reference TRBV5-1 and TRBJ1-2, is as follows: KAGVTQTPRYLIKTRGQQVTLSCSPISGHRSVSWYQQTPGQGLQFLFEYFSETQRNKGNFPGRFSGRQFSNSRSEMNVSTLELGDSALYLCASGPGQGYGYTFGSGTRLTVV.

CDR3 nucleotides: TGTGCCAGCAGGCCGGACTGGGAAAGCTATGGCTACACCTTC. Encoded protein: CASRPDWESYGYTF. This rearrangement joins TRBV6-5 to TRBJ1-2, with no clear D. Trimming took 6 bases from V and 4 from J, leaving 15 bases between them. Germline CDR1 and CDR2: MNHEY and SVGAGI. CDR3 length equals 14 residues.

The chain has TRBV27 and TRBJ2-7, with 7 bases identical to TRBD1. CDR1 and CDR2 from the germline V gene are MNHEY and SMNVEV (reference sequence). The CDR3 sequence is 15 residues long. V lost 3 bases to trimming and J lost 3 bases; unmatched junction nucleotides: 8. The CDR3 loop is CASSLAGTEIYEQYF. In DNA, the CDR3 is TGTGCCAGCAGTTTGGCCGGGACAGAGATCTACGAGCAGTACTTC.

The chain recombines TRBV10-1 with TRBJ2-1; D might be TRBD2 (6 bases). CDR1 is WNHNN, CDR2 SYGVQD, per germline (reference sequence). The germline V and J ends were trimmed by 9 bases and 3 bases, with 21 bases remaining between them. CDR3 length: 16 residues. CDR3 amino acids: CARANPAGGDYNEQFF. CDR3 nucleotide sequence: TGCGCCAGGGCGAATCCAGCGGGTGGGGACTACAATGAGCAGTTCTTC.

The V gene is TRBV7-3, the J gene TRBJ2-1; possibly TRBD2 for D (6 bases). V lost 3 bases and J lost 3, with 6 bases in between. CDR1 and CDR2 from the germline V gene are SGHTA and FQGTGA. The CDR3 has 13 residues. CDR3 coding DNA: TGTGCCAGCAGCTTTAGCGGCTACAATGAGCAGTTCTTC. It yields the protein CASSFSGYNEQFF.

The CDR3 DNA follows: TGTGCCAGCAGTCCGGGGGGGGGACCGAAAGGACAGTACTTC. Protein sequence: CASSPGGGPKGQYF. The V call is TRBV27, the J call TRBJ2-7; 8 bases line up with TRBD2. Germline V gene sequence: CDR1 MNHEY, CDR2 SMNVEV (reference sequence). The CDR3 spans 14 residues. V was pared by 5 bases and J by 10 bases, with 13 bases of the junction left unmatched.

This clone was observed a few times. The chain links TRBV10-3 to TRBJ2-4; 7 nucleotides agree with TRBD2. The V gene end was trimmed by 11 bases and the J gene end by 7 bases; junction bases not matched to a gene: 11. The CDR3 runs to 13 residues. The germline V gene has CDR1 ENHRY and CDR2 SYGVKD. Here the CDR3 DNA reads TGTGCCCCCGTCCCCGGGAGGAACAACATTCAGTACTTC. Translating it yields CAPVPGRNNIQYF.

The V call is TRBV19, the J call TRBJ1-2, with 7 bases lining up with TRBD1. Per germline, CDR1 LNHDA and CDR2 SQIVND (reference sequence). This CDR3 comprises 16 residues. J lost 0 bases, V lost 4 bases, and 8 bases had no gene match. CDR3: CASSKRSGQTNYGYTF. CDR3 DNA sequence: TGTGCCAGTAGTAAACGCTCGGGACAGACTAACTATGGCTACACCTTC.

The rearrangement joins TRBV6-5 to TRBJ1-5; weak D call: TRBD1 (5 bases). Deletions cut 4 bases from V and 0 bases from J, with 10 bases between. This CDR3 spans 15 amino acids. Germline loops: CDR1 MNHEY, CDR2 SVGAGI. CDR3 DNA: TGTGCCAGCAGTTCGGGACTATATAGCAATCAGCCCCAGCATTTT. Translated: CASSSGLYSNQPQHF.

The chain employs TRBV9 and TRBJ1-2; the D is unclear. Looked up from germline, CDR1 is SGDLS and CDR2 is YYNGEE. Trimming cost V 3 bases and J 4 bases, with 10 bases left between them. This CDR3 is 13 amino acids long. CDR3 DNA: TGTGCCAGCAGCGCCCCCGGGAGCTATGGCTACACCTTC. This sequence encodes CASSAPGSYGYTF. Complete variable domain (other parts from reference TRBV9 and TRBJ1-2): DSGVTQTPKHLITATGQRVTLRCSPRSGDLSVYWYQQSLDQGLQFLIQYYNGEERAKGNILERFSAQQFPDLHSELNLSSLELGDSALYFCASSAPGSYGYTFGSGTRLTVV.